This T cell receptor beta chain came from a study of blood T cell repertoires in COVID-19. Across the whole study: Spain, Italy and the United States supplied samples that represented acute and convalescent COVID-19. The analysed material was cDNA or gDNA that came from T cells, B-cell-depleted T cells, or PBMCs.

Sequencing was performed with immunoSEQ multiplex PCR; in TCRdb, only in-frame clones are kept and a portion is missing. The sample carries 55,000 to 95,000 clones, about 82% recorded once. Trimming pared 0 bases from V and 1 base from J, leaving 4 bases between. CDR3 length equals 14 residues. Germline V gives CDR1 SGDLS, CDR2 YYNGEE. This chain uses TRBV9 with TRBJ2-2; no firm D call. The sample comprised peripheral blood. The TCR comes from a woman in her fifties or sixties with acute or convalescent COVID-19. The CDR3 bases are TGTGCCAGCAGCGTAGGACTGAACACCGGGGAGCTGTTTTTT. Translated: CASSVGLNTGELFF.